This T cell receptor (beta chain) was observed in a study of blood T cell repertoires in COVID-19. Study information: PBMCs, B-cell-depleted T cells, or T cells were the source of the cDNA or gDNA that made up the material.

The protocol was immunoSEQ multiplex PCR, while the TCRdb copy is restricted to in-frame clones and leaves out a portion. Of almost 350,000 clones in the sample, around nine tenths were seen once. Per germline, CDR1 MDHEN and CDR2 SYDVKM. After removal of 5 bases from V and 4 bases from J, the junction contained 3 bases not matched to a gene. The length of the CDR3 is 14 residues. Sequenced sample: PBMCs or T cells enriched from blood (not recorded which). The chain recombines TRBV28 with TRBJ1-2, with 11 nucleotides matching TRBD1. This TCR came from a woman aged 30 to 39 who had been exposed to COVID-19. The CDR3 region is CASSPGTGGYGYTF. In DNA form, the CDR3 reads TGTGCCAGCAGTCCCGGGACAGGGGGCTATGGCTACACCTTC.